Each of the 25 T cell receptor beta chains below was sequenced from the same sample in a study of T cell responses to AZD1222 COVID-19 vaccine. Generated by immunoSEQ multiplex PCR, the TCRdb table keeps only in-frame clones and is missing some. The sample gives about 120,000 clones, around 88% of which show up once; about 6% is in the top ten. The starting material was peripheral blood, obtained 28 days after the second AZD1222 dose. The origin of the receptors is an adult who received the AZD1222 COVID-19 vaccine.

This sequence joins TRBV27 and TRBJ1-1; unclear D gene. Germline-derived CDR1 and CDR2 are MNHEY and SMNVEV (reference sequence). The CDR3 is made up of 13 amino acids. V was clipped by 3 bases and J by 2 bases, with 7 bases between them. The CDR3 sequence: CASSLNPNTEAFF. The DNA of the CDR3 is TGTGCCAGCAGTTTGAACCCTAACACTGAAGCTTTCTTT.

The chain is built from TRBV5-4 and TRBJ1-1; perhaps TRBD1 as D (6 bases). This CDR3 has 12 amino acids. V gave up 0 bases and J gave up 8 bases, with 8 bases separating them. Looked up from germline, CDR1 is SGHNT and CDR2 is YYREEE (reference sequence). The CDR3 sequence: CASSLGTGEAFF. The DNA of the CDR3 is TGTGCCAGCAGCTTGGGAACAGGGGAAGCTTTCTTT.

This clone was counted once. CDR3 DNA: TGTGCCACCTTGCCCCGGGACAGGGAATATTCACCCCTCCACTTT. Amino acids: CATLPRDREYSPLHF. The V gene is TRBV28, the J gene TRBJ1-6, with TRBD1 identical over 9 bases. The CDR3 sequence is 15 residues long. With 10 bases clipped from V and 8 bases from J, the junction kept 12 bases outside the gene matches. CDR1 is MDHEN, CDR2 SYDVKM, per germline.

V and J are TRBV6-5 and TRBJ1-2, with 7 positions matching TRBD1. Trimming cost V 0 bases and J 4 bases; bases outside gene matches: 2. Germline V CDR1 and CDR2: MNHEY, SVGAGI. CDR3 length: 14 amino acids. This CDR3 is CASSYSRQGYGYTF. DNA of the CDR3: TGTGCCAGCAGTTACTCCCGACAGGGCTATGGCTACACCTTC.

The genes are TRBV28 and TRBJ1-2; 9 nucleotides match TRBD1. The CDR3 is made up of 14 amino acids. V lost 6 bases and J lost 6; bases outside the gene matches: 8. Germline lookup yields CDR1 MDHEN and CDR2 SYDVKM. The CDR3 bases are TGTGCCAGCAGCCGACCGAGGACAGGGGATGGCTACACCTTC. Protein product: CASSRPRTGDGYTF.

This clone was picked up a small number of times. CDR3 coding DNA: TGTGCCAGCAGCTTCGGACAGCACTACGAGCAGTACTTC. Translating it yields CASSFGQHYEQYF. This rearrangement joins TRBV7-8 to TRBJ2-7; D possibly corresponds to TRBD1 (6 bases). Trimming stripped 3 bases from V and 3 bases from J, with 9 bases between. The CDR3 is made up of 13 amino acids. The germline CDR1 and CDR2 sequences are SGHVS and FQNEAQ.

The chain combines TRBV5-1 with TRBJ2-5, with TRBD2 matching over 9 bases. The V gene's germline CDR1 is SGHRS and CDR2 YFSETQ. The CDR3 has 15 amino acids. V lost 4 bases, J lost 6 bases, and 10 bases stayed unmatched. CDR3 sequence reads: CASSPGVSGGQTQYF. The CDR3 nucleotides read TGCGCCAGCAGCCCTGGTGTTAGCGGGGGTCAGACCCAGTACTTC.

In DNA form, the CDR3 reads TGTGCCATCAGTCAGGGGGACAGCTCCTACAATGAGCAGTTCTTC. Encoded protein: CAISQGDSSYNEQFF. The chain is built from TRBV10-3 and TRBJ2-1, with TRBD1 identical over 7 bases. The V gene end was trimmed by 5 bases and the J gene end by 0 bases; junction bases not matched to a gene: 4. Germline CDR1 reads ENHRY; CDR2 reads SYGVKD. CDR3 length: 15 amino acids.

Written as DNA, the CDR3 is TGTGCCAGCAGCCCCCTACCGTCCATCGCTAGCACAGATACGCAGTATTTT. Translating gives CASSPLPSIASTDTQYF. The V gene is TRBV7-8, the J gene TRBJ2-3; D unresolved. Trimming took off 5 bases at V and 0 bases at J, with 18 bases between the two ends. Germline assignment: CDR1 SGHVS and CDR2 FQNEAQ. The CDR3 spans 17 residues.

CDR3 region: CASSQSGGAHNEQFF. The DNA of the CDR3 is TGTGCCAGCAGCCAAAGCGGGGGGGCCCACAATGAGCAGTTCTTC. V is TRBV4-2 and J is TRBJ2-1; 10 bases are shared with TRBD2. V dropped 2 bases and J dropped 5; count of bases not matched to a gene: 3. This CDR3 contains 15 residues. CDR1 and CDR2 from the germline V gene are LGHNA and YNFKEQ.

V gene TRBV15 combines with J gene TRBJ1-6; TRBD1 aligns across 10 bases. From germline, CDR1 is LNHNV and CDR2 YYDKDF (reference sequence). The CDR3 has 15 amino acids. V lost 3 bases, J lost 6 bases, and 2 bases stayed unmatched. The CDR3 here is CATSRDRGINSPLHF. In DNA form, the CDR3 reads TGTGCCACCAGCAGGGACAGGGGGATTAATTCACCCCTCCACTTT.

The chain links TRBV21-1 to TRBJ2-1; TRBD2, the table's D call, lacks a check against the DNA. TRBV21-1 is annotated as a pseudogene. This CDR3 is 16 amino acids long. The CDR3 sequence is CASPQGAGDSYNEQFF. The CDR3 DNA is TGTGCCAGCCCTCAGGGAGCGGGGGACTCCTACAATGAGCAGTTCTTC.

This clone was seen once. The chain has TRBV29-1 and TRBJ2-7; D is unclear. This CDR3 has 12 amino acids. V was pared by 3 bases and J by 0 bases, with 6 bases between. Germline V gene data show CDR1 as SQVTM and CDR2 as ANQGSEA. CDR3 sequence reads: CSVEADSYEQYF. The CDR3 bases are TGCAGCGTTGAGGCCGACTCCTACGAGCAGTACTTC.

The CDR3 DNA reads TGCGCCAGCAGTCATATTAGTAATTGGGGCTACACCTTC. Its translation: CASSHISNWGYTF. The chain has TRBV4-3 and TRBJ1-2; unclear D gene. The CDR3 covers 13 residues. Trimming pared 6 bases from V and 8 bases from J, leaving 16 bases between. The germline gives CDR1 LGHNA, CDR2 YSLEER.

The chain combines TRBV9 with TRBJ2-7; TRBD1 or TRBD2 may be the D gene (5 bases each). This CDR3 region has 14 residues. Germline CDR1 SGDLS, CDR2 YYNGEE. V was clipped by 0 bases and J by 6 bases, with 13 bases between them. CDR3 protein: CASSVDTGPAEQYF. CDR3 sequence (DNA): TGTGCCAGCAGCGTAGATACGGGACCTGCCGAGCAGTACTTC.

The CDR3 DNA is TGTGCCAGCAGCGGGAAAACAGGGTTCACTGAAGCTTTCTTT. Translating it yields CASSGKTGFTEAFF. The V call is TRBV9, the J call TRBJ1-1, with TRBD1 as a possible D gene (6 bases). CDR3 length equals 14 residues. Germline CDR1 SGDLS, CDR2 YYNGEE. Trimming took off 3 bases at V and 4 bases at J, with 13 bases between the two ends. The whole variable domain, remainder taken from reference TRBV9 and TRBJ1-1, is DSGVTQTPKHLITATGQRVTLRCSPRSGDLSVYWYQQSLDQGLQFLIQYYNGEERAKGNILERFSAQQFPDLHSELNLSSLELGDSALYFCASSGKTGFTEAFFGQGTRLTVV.

V and J are TRBV3-1 (or the pseudogene TRBV3-2) and TRBJ1-6; D uncertain. The V and J ends lost 4 bases and 8 bases respectively, with 12 bases between them. The germline V gene has CDR1 LGHDT and CDR2 YNNKEL (reference sequence). The CDR3 loop spans 14 amino acids. Here the CDR3 reads CASSPRTDDSPLHF. The CDR3, as DNA: TGTGCCAGCAGCCCTCGGACTGATGATTCACCCCTCCACTTT.

The chain combines TRBV7-2 with TRBJ1-1; the D gene is possibly TRBD1 (6 bases). There are 17 residues in the CDR3. Trimming shortened V by 1 base and J by 6 bases, and 21 bases separated the two germline ends. CDR1 is SGHTA and CDR2 is FQGNSA in the germline V gene. CDR3 sequence reads: CASSLVQGMEVGAEAFF. CDR3 in DNA: TGTGCCAGCAGCTTAGTACAGGGAATGGAGGTAGGCGCTGAAGCTTTCTTT.

The genes are TRBV7-2 and TRBJ2-6; the D is unclear. The CDR3 runs 13 residues. Germline assignment: CDR1 SGHTA and CDR2 FQGNSA. V was shortened by 1 base and J by 12 bases, with 10 bases between the two germline ends. CDR3 DNA: TGTGCCAGCAGCTTAGATCAGAACCTCGTCCTGACTTTC. Translating it yields CASSLDQNLVLTF.

Remarks on this clone: Additional DNA sequences in this sample encode the identical CDR3. The chain employs TRBV6-5 and TRBJ1-1; D remains unclear. CDR3 length equals 13 residues. V was trimmed by 6 bases and J by 1 base, leaving 9 bases between them. Germline assignment: CDR1 MNHEY and CDR2 SVGAGI. Written as DNA, the CDR3 is TGTGCCAGCAGCCGGACCGGGAACACTGAAGCTTTCTTT. Residues: CASSRTGNTEAFF.

The sample holds one count of this clone. The rearrangement uses TRBV24-1 and TRBJ2-6; D may be TRBD1 (6 bases). Per germline, CDR1 KGHDR and CDR2 SFDVKD. CDR3 length: 14 residues. The ends were cut back, 9 bases at V and 9 bases at J, with 17 bases in the middle. This CDR3 is CATPFPQGNNVLTF. CDR3 DNA: TGTGCCACCCCATTCCCCCAGGGGAACAACGTCCTGACTTTC.

The gene calls are TRBV4-3 and TRBJ1-1; D remains unclear. The CDR3 covers 15 residues. Germline V CDR1 and CDR2: LGHNA, YSLEER. The V gene lost 0 bases and the J gene lost 1 base, with 9 bases spanning the gap. The CDR3: CASSQDRRGNTEAFF. The CDR3 nucleotides read TGCGCCAGCAGCCAAGATAGACGTGGGAACACTGAAGCTTTCTTT.

This chain joins TRBV7-2 and TRBJ2-4; TRBD1 or TRBD2 may be the D gene (5 bases each). V lost 0 bases, J lost 3 bases, and 12 bases lay in between. Germline-derived CDR1 and CDR2 are SGHTA and FQGNSA. CDR3 size: 16 residues. The CDR3 coding sequence is TGTGCCAGCAGCTTAGCCCGGGACGGTGACAAAAACATTCAGTACTTC. It encodes CASSLARDGDKNIQYF.

The genes are TRBV11-2 and TRBJ2-7, with a weak D call TRBD2 (6 bases). CDR1 and CDR2 from the germline V gene are SGHAT and FQNNGV. V gave up 1 base and J gave up 1 base, with 17 bases separating them. The CDR3 has 17 amino acids. CDR3 coding DNA: TGTGCCAGCAGCTTAGCGTTTGGGGGGAGCAGTTCCTACGAGCAGTACTTC. Translating gives CASSLAFGGSSSYEQYF.

In its sample, this clone was seen a few times. In DNA, the CDR3 is TGTGCCAGCAGGACAGGCCTCTCTGGAAACACCATATATTTT. It translates to CASRTGLSGNTIYF. This chain connects TRBV7-2 to TRBJ1-3; maybe TRBD1 (6 bases). CDR1 is SGHTA, CDR2 FQGNSA, per germline. Trimming removed 6 bases from V and 0 bases from J, with 9 bases in between. The CDR3 loop spans 14 amino acids.